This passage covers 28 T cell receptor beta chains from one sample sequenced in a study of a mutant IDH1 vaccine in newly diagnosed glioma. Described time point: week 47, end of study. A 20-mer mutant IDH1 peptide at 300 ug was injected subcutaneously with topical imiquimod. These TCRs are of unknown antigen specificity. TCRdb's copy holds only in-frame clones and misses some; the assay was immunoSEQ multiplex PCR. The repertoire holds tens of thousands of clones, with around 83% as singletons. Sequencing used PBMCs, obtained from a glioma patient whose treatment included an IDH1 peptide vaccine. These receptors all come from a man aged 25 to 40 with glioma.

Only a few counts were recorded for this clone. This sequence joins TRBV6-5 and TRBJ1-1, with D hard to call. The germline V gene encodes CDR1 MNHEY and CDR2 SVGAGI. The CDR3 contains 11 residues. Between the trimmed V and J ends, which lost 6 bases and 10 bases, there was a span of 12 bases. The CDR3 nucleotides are TGTGCCAGCAGGTTACTAGGGCGAGCTTTCTTT. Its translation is CASRLLGRAFF.

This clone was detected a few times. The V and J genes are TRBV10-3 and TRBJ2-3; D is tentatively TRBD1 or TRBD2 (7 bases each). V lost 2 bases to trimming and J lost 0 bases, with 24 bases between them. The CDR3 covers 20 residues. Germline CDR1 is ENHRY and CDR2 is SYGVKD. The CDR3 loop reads CAISEPLRGGGGASTDTQYF. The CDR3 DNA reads TGTGCCATCAGTGAGCCCCTCAGGGGGGGCGGGGGCGCTAGCACAGATACGCAGTATTTT.

This CDR3 reads CASGDSSYNEQFF. CDR3 bases: TGTGCCAGCGGCGACAGTTCCTACAATGAGCAGTTCTTC. V gene TRBV2 combines with J gene TRBJ2-1, with a weak D call TRBD1 (5 bases). V lost 8 bases to trimming and J lost 1 base, with 9 bases between them. CDR1 SNHLY and CDR2 FYNNEI come from the germline V gene. The CDR3 is 13 amino acids. Combining the CDR3 with reference TRBV2 and TRBJ2-1 gives the whole variable domain EPEVTQTPSHQVTQMGQEVILRCVPISNHLYFYWYRQILGQKVEFLVSFYNNEISEKSEIFDDQFSVERPDGSNFTLKIRSTKLEDSAMYFCASGDSSYNEQFFGPGTRLTVL.

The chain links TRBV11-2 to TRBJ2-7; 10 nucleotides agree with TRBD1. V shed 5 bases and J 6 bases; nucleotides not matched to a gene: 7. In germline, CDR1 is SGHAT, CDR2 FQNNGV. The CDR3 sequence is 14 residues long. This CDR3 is CASSTPGQGSEQYF. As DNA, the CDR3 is TGTGCCAGCAGCACTCCGGGACAGGGGAGCGAGCAGTACTTC. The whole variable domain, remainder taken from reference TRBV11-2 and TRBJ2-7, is EAGVAQSPRYKIIEKRQSVAFWCNPISGHATLYWYQQILGQGPKLLIQFQNNGVVDDSQLPKDRFSAERLKGVDSTLKIQPAKLEDSAVYLCASSTPGQGSEQYFGPGTRLTVT.

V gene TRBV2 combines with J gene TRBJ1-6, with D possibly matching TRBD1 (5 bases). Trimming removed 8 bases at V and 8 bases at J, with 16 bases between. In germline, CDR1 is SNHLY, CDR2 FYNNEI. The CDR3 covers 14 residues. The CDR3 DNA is TGTGCCAGCTCCGAAAGGGGACGGGATTCACCCCTCCACTTT. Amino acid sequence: CASSERGRDSPLHF.

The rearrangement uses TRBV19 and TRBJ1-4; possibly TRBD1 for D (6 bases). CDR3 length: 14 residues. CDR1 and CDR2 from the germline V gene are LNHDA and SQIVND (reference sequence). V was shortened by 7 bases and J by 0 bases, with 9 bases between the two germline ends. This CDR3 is CASKRQATNEKLFF. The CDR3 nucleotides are TGTGCCAGTAAAAGACAGGCAACTAATGAAAAACTGTTTTTT.

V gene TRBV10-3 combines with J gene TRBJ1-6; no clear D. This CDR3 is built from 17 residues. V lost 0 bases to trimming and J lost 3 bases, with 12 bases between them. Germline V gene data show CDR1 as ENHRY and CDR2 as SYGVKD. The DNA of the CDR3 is TGTGCCATCAGTGAGTCGACTACTTCAGGCTATAATTCACCCCTCCACTTT. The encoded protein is CAISESTTSGYNSPLHF.

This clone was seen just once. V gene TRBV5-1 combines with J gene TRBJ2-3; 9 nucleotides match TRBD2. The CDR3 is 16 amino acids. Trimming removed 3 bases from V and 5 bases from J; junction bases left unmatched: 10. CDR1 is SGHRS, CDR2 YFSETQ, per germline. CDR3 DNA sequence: TGCGCCAGCAGCTGGTTTGGCGGGGGGGCCGAAGATACGCAGTATTTT. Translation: CASSWFGGGAEDTQYF.

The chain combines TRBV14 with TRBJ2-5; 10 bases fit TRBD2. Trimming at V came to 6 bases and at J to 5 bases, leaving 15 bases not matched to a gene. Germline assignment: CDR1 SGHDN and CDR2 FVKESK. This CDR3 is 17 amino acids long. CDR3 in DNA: TGTGCCAGCAGACCGACAGGGTATACTAGCGGGGATGAGACCCAGTACTTC. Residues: CASRPTGYTSGDETQYF.

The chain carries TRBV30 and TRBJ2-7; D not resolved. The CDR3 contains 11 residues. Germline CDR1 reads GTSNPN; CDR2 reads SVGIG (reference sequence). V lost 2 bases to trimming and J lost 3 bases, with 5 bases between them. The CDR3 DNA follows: TGTGCCTGGAGTTCGATCTACGAGCAGTACTTC. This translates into CAWSSIYEQYF.

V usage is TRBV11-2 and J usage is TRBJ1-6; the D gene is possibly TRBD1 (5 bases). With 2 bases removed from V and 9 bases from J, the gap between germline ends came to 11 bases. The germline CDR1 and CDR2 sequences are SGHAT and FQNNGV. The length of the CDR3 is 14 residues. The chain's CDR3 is CASSLWAGSSPLHF. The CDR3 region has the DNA TGTGCCAGCAGCTTATGGGCAGGGAGTTCACCCCTCCACTTT.

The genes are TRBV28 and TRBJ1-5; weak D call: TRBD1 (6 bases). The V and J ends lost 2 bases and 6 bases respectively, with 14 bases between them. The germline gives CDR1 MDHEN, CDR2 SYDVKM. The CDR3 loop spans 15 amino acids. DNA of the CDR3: TGTGCCAGCAGTTTAGTCAGGCAGGGGTTTCAGCCCCAGCATTTT. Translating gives CASSLVRQGFQPQHF.

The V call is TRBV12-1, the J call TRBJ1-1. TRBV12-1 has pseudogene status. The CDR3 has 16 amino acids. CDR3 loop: CASSPPVGVLNTEAFF. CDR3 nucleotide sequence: TGTGCCAGCAGCCCGCCGGTCGGTGTTTTGAACACTGAAGCTTTCTTT.

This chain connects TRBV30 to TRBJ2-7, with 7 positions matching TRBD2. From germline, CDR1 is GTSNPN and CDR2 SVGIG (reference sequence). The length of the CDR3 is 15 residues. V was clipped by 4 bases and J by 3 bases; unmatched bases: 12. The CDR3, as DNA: TGTGCCTGGACTTGGGGGGGACCAAGTGGCTACGAGCAGTACTTC. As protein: CAWTWGGPSGYEQYF.

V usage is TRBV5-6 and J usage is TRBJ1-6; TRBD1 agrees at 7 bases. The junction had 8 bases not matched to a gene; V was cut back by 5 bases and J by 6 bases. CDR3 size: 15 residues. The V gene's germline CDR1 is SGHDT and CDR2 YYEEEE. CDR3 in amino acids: CASSSTGTVNSPLHF. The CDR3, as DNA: TGTGCCAGCAGTTCGACCGGGACAGTTAATTCACCCCTCCACTTT.

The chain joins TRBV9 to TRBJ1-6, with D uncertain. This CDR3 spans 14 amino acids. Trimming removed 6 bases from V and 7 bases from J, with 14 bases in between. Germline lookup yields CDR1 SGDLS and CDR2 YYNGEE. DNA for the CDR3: TGTGCCAGCAATCTTGAAGGGCGGAATTCACCCCTCCACTTT. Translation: CASNLEGRNSPLHF. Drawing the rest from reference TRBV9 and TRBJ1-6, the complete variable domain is DSGVTQTPKHLITATGQRVTLRCSPRSGDLSVYWYQQSLDQGLQFLIQYYNGEERAKGNILERFSAQQFPDLHSELNLSSLELGDSALYFCASNLEGRNSPLHFGNGTRLTVT.

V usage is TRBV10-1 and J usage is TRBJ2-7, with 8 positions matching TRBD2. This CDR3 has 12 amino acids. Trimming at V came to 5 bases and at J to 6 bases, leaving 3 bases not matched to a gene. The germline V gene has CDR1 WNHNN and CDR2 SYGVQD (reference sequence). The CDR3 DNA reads TGCGCCAGCAGTAGTGCGGGGGGCGAGCAGTACTTC. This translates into CASSSAGGEQYF.

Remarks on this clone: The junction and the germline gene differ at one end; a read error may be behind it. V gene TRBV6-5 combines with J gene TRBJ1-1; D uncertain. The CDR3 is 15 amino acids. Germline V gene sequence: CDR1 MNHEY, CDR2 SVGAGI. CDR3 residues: CASRYFRSGDTEAFF. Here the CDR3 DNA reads TGTGCCAGCAGATACTTCCGGAGCGGGGACACTGAAGCTTTCTTT.

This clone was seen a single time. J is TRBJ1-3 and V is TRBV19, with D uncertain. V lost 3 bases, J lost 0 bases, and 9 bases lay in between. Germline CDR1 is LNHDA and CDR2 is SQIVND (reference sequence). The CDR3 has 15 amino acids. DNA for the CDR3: TGTGCCAGTAGTATTCGTTTCAGCTCTGGAAACACCATATATTTT. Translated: CASSIRFSSGNTIYF. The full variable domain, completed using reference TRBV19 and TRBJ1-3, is DGGITQSPKYLFRKEGQNVTLSCEQNLNHDAMYWYRQDPGQGLRLIYYSQIVNDFQKGDIAEGYSVSREKKESFPLTVTSAQKNPTAFYLCASSIRFSSGNTIYFGEGSWLTVV.

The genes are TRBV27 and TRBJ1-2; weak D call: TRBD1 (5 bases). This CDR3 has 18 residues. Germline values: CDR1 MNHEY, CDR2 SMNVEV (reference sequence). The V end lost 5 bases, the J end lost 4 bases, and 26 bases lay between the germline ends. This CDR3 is CASSTHSLRQQPIYGYTF. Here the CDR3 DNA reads TGTGCCAGCAGTACCCATTCCCTGAGACAGCAGCCGATCTATGGCTACACCTTC.

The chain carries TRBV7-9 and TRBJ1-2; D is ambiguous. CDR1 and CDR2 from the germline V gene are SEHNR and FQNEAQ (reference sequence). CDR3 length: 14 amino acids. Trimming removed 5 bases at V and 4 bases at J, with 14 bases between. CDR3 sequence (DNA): TGTGCCAGCAGCCCGGTAAGGGAGGCCTATGGCTACACCTTC. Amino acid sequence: CASSPVREAYGYTF.

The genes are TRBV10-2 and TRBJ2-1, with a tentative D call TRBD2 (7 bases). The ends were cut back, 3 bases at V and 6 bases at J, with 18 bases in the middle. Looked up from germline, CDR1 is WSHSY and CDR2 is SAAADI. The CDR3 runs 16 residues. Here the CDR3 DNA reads TGCGCCAGCAGTGATCTTGGGGGGGCCCCAACCAATGAGCAGTTCTTC. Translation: CASSDLGGAPTNEQFF.

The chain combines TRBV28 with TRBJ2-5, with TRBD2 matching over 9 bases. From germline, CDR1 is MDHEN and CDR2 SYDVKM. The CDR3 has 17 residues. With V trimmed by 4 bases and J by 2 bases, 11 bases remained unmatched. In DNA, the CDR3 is TGTGCCAGCAGTTATCCCTTAGTAGCGGGGGATCAAGAGACCCAGTACTTC. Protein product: CASSYPLVAGDQETQYF. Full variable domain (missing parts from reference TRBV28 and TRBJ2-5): DVKVTQSSRYLVKRTGEKVFLECVQDMDHENMFWYRQDPGLGLRLIYFSYDVKMKEKGDIPEGYSVSREKKERFSLILESASTNQTSMYLCASSYPLVAGDQETQYFGPGTRLLVL.

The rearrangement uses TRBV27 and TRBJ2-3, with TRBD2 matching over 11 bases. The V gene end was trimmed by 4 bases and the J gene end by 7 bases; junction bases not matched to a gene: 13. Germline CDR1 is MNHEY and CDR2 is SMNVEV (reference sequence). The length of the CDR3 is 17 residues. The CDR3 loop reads CASSSGFSGGASYTQYF. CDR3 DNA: TGTGCCAGCAGTTCAGGGTTTAGCGGGGGGGCCTCATATACGCAGTATTTT.

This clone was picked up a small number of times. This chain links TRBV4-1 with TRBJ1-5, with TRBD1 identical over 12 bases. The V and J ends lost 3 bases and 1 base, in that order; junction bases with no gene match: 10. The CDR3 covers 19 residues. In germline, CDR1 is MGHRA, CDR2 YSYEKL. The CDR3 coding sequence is TGCGCCAGCAGCCAGGCTCCGGGACAGGGGGCAATAAGCAATCAGCCCCAGCATTTT. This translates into CASSQAPGQGAISNQPQHF.

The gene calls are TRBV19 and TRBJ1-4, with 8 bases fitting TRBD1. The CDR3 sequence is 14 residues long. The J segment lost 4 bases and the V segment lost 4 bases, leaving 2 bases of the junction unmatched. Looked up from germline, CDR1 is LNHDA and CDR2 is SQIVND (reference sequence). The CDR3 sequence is CASSRDRGNEKLFF. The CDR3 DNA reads TGTGCCAGTAGTAGAGACAGGGGTAATGAAAAACTGTTTTTT.

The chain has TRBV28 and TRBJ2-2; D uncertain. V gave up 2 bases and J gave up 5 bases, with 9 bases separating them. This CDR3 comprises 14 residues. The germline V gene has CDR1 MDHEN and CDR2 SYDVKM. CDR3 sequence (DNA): TGTGCCAGCAGTTTACAAACCAGGACCGGGGAGCTGTTTTTT. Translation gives CASSLQTRTGELFF.

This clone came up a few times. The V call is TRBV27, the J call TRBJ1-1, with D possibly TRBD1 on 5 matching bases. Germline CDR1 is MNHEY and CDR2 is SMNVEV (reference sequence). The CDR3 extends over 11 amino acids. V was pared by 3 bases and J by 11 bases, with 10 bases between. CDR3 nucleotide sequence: TGTGCCAGCAGTTTCGGGGGGGAGGCTTTCTTT. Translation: CASSFGGEAFF.